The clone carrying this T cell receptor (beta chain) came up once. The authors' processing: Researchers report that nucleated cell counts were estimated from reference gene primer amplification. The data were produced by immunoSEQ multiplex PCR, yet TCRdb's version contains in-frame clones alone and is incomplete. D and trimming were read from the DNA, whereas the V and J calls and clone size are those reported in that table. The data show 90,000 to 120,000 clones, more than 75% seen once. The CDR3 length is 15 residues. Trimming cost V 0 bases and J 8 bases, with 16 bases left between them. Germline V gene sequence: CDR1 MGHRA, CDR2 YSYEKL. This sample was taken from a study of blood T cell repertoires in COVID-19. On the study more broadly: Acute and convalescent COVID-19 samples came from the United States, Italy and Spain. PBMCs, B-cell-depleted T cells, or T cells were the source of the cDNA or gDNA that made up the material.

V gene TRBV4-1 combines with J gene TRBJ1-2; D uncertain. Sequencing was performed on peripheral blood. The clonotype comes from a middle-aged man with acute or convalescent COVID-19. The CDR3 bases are TGCGCCAGCAGCCAAGATCGAGTCACTGCGGGGGGCTACACCTTC. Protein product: CASSQDRVTAGGYTF.